This is a list of T cell receptor beta chains from one sample in a study of early T cells in non-severe SARS-CoV-2 infection. TCRdb passed the 5' RACE reads through MiXCR, listing each CDR3 protein once. The data hold fewer than 80,000 distinct CDR3 sequences, with less than 15% observed a single time. Sequencing was carried out using whole blood. All receptors derive from an adult who was a healthcare worker with PCR-confirmed SARS-CoV-2 infection or an uninfected control (not recorded which). Both conserved end residues are part of each CDR3. A D gene is named only where the DNA matches it firmly. Size is stated for part of the rows, as once, few or many counts, or as a class when the clone is expanded.

abundance: many; j_gene: TRBJ2-7; v_gene: TRBV28; d_gene: TRBD2; CDR3aa: CASSPPGTRDYEQYF; CDR3nt: TGTGCCAGCAGTCCCCCCGGGACTAGGGACTACGAGCAGTACTTC
abundance: NA; j_gene: TRBJ1-4; v_gene: TRBV5-1; d_gene: TRBD1; CDR3aa: CASSLEQGQREKLFF; CDR3nt: TGCGCCAGCAGCTTGGAACAGGGGCAGCGGGAAAAACTGTTTTTT
abundance: many; j_gene: TRBJ2-7; v_gene: TRBV12-3/TRBV12-4; d_gene: NA; CDR3aa: CASSRPGSYEQYF; CDR3nt: TGTGCCAGCAGCCGCCCGGGCTCCTACGAGCAGTACTTC
abundance: many; j_gene: TRBJ2-7; v_gene: TRBV2; d_gene: NA; CDR3aa: CASRVGSSYEQYF; CDR3nt: TGTGCCAGCAGAGTGGGAAGCTCCTACGAGCAGTACTTC
abundance: few; j_gene: TRBJ1-6; v_gene: TRBV5-1; d_gene: TRBD1; CDR3aa: CASSSDRGNNNSPLHF; CDR3nt: TGCGCCAGCAGCTCAGACAGGGGTAATAATAATTCACCCCTCCACTTT
abundance: few; j_gene: TRBJ1-5; v_gene: TRBV24-1; d_gene: NA; CDR3aa: CATSDWNQPQHF; CDR3nt: TGTGCCACCAGTGATTGGAATCAGCCCCAGCATTTT
abundance: NA; j_gene: TRBJ2-1; v_gene: TRBV29-1; d_gene: NA; CDR3aa: CSDRRSFEQFF; CDR3nt: TGCAGCGACCGGCGTTCCTTTGAGCAGTTCTTC
abundance: many; j_gene: TRBJ1-4; v_gene: TRBV9; d_gene: TRBD1; CDR3aa: CASRQTQDRRPLTNEKLFF; CDR3nt: TGTGCCAGCAGACAAACCCAGGACAGGAGACCTCTAACTAATGAAAAACTGTTTTTT
abundance: NA; j_gene: TRBJ2-2; v_gene: TRBV29-1; d_gene: TRBD2; CDR3aa: CSVVLAGGLNTGELFF; CDR3nt: TGCAGCGTTGTCTTAGCGGGAGGGCTGAACACCGGGGAGCTGTTTTTT
abundance: NA; j_gene: TRBJ2-7; v_gene: TRBV9; d_gene: NA; CDR3aa: CASSVGGDYEQYF; CDR3nt: TGTGCCAGCAGCGTAGGTGGGGACTACGAGCAGTACTTC
abundance: many; j_gene: TRBJ2-3; v_gene: TRBV11-2; d_gene: TRBD2; CDR3aa: CASSLWPGGSVSTDTQYF; CDR3nt: TGTGCCAGCAGCTTATGGCCCGGCGGGAGCGTGAGCACAGATACGCAGTATTTT
abundance: few; j_gene: TRBJ1-2; v_gene: TRBV29-1; d_gene: TRBD1; CDR3aa: CSVVEGAYNYGYTF; CDR3nt: TGCAGCGTTGTAGAGGGGGCATACAACTATGGCTACACCTTC
abundance: few; j_gene: TRBJ2-5; v_gene: TRBV7-8; d_gene: NA; CDR3aa: CASSSSGQNLGDLYF; CDR3nt: TGTGCCAGCAGCTCATCAGGACAAAATTTAGGCGACCTGTACTTC
abundance: NA; j_gene: TRBJ1-3; v_gene: TRBV20-1; d_gene: NA; CDR3aa: CSARVVTGPRVRGNTIYF; CDR3nt: TGCAGTGCTAGAGTCGTGACAGGTCCAAGAGTGCGAGGAAACACCATATATTTT
abundance: NA; j_gene: TRBJ2-7; v_gene: TRBV28; d_gene: TRBD2; CDR3aa: CASRLAGGTAYEQYF; CDR3nt: TGTGCCAGCAGGTTGGCGGGAGGCACGGCCTACGAGCAGTACTTC
abundance: few; j_gene: TRBJ2-5; v_gene: TRBV5-1; d_gene: TRBD2; CDR3aa: CASSLAATSGTMGQETQYF; CDR3nt: TGCGCCAGCAGCTTGGCCGCGACTAGCGGGACTATGGGACAAGAGACCCAGTACTTC
abundance: NA; j_gene: TRBJ2-5; v_gene: TRBV20-1; d_gene: TRBD1; CDR3aa: CSAGDRDETQYF; CDR3nt: TGCAGTGCTGGAGACAGGGACGAGACCCAGTACTTC
abundance: many; j_gene: TRBJ1-4; v_gene: TRBV20-1; d_gene: NA; CDR3aa: CSAQSRDGEKLFF; CDR3nt: TGCAGTGCTCAGTCCAGGGATGGAGAAAAACTGTTTTTT
abundance: NA; j_gene: TRBJ2-2; v_gene: TRBV6-5; d_gene: NA; CDR3aa: CASSTRQWGPDTGELFF; CDR3nt: TGTGCCAGCAGTACTAGACAATGGGGGCCGGACACCGGGGAGCTGTTTTTT
abundance: NA; j_gene: TRBJ2-7; v_gene: TRBV20-1; d_gene: NA; CDR3aa: CSAQPGPSYEQYF; CDR3nt: TGCAGTGCCCAACCGGGACCCTCCTACGAGCAGTACTTC
abundance: many; j_gene: TRBJ1-2; v_gene: TRBV5-1; d_gene: NA; CDR3aa: CASSLESVNYGYTF; CDR3nt: TGCGCCAGCAGCTTGGAGTCAGTTAACTATGGCTACACCTTC
abundance: once; j_gene: TRBJ2-3; v_gene: TRBV20-1; d_gene: NA; CDR3aa: CSAAPEPSRGPTDTQYF; CDR3nt: TGCAGTGCTGCACCCGAACCCTCGCGCGGGCCCACAGATACGCAGTATTTT
abundance: many; j_gene: TRBJ1-2; v_gene: TRBV30; d_gene: NA; CDR3aa: CAWHTIQGYTF; CDR3nt: TGTGCCTGGCATACCATTCAGGGCTACACCTTC
abundance: NA; j_gene: TRBJ2-7; v_gene: TRBV7-9; d_gene: TRBD1; CDR3aa: CASGTALSYEQYF; CDR3nt: TGTGCCAGCGGGACAGCCCTCTCCTACGAGCAGTACTTC
abundance: NA; j_gene: TRBJ2-2; v_gene: TRBV3-1; d_gene: NA; CDR3aa: CASSQGWATGELFF; CDR3nt: TGTGCCAGCAGCCAGGGTTGGGCCACCGGGGAGCTGTTTTTT
abundance: many; j_gene: TRBJ2-3; v_gene: TRBV5-1; d_gene: TRBD2; CDR3aa: CASSLWASGRTDTQYF; CDR3nt: TGCGCCAGCAGCTTGTGGGCTAGCGGGAGGACAGATACGCAGTATTTT
abundance: few; j_gene: TRBJ1-5; v_gene: TRBV20-1; d_gene: NA; CDR3aa: CSARVGSNQPQHF; CDR3nt: TGCAGTGCTAGAGTGGGCAGCAATCAGCCCCAGCATTTT
abundance: few; j_gene: TRBJ1-2; v_gene: TRBV9; d_gene: NA; CDR3aa: CASSAQRAYGYTF; CDR3nt: TGTGCCAGCAGCGCACAAAGAGCCTATGGCTACACCTTC
abundance: NA; j_gene: TRBJ1-3; v_gene: TRBV7-9; d_gene: NA; CDR3aa: CASSGTSNTIYF; CDR3nt: TGTGCCAGCAGCGGGACATCGAACACCATATATTTT
abundance: many; j_gene: TRBJ2-6; v_gene: TRBV6-1; d_gene: NA; CDR3aa: CASSGDGSGANVLTF; CDR3nt: TGTGCCAGCAGTGGGGACGGCTCTGGGGCCAACGTCCTGACTTTC
abundance: NA; j_gene: TRBJ2-7; v_gene: TRBV28; d_gene: NA; CDR3aa: CASSSGPNEQYF; CDR3nt: TGTGCCAGCTCCTCAGGGCCCAACGAGCAGTACTTC
abundance: NA; j_gene: TRBJ2-3; v_gene: TRBV10-3; d_gene: NA; CDR3aa: CAISDDYRDTQYF; CDR3nt: TGTGCCATCAGTGACGACTATCGTGATACGCAGTATTTT
abundance: NA; j_gene: TRBJ1-6; v_gene: TRBV18; d_gene: NA; CDR3aa: CASSPRDGAGSPLHF; CDR3nt: TGTGCCAGCTCACCGCGGGACGGGGCTGGTTCACCCCTCCACTTT
abundance: many; j_gene: TRBJ2-2; v_gene: TRBV5-6; d_gene: NA; CDR3aa: CASSLGGVTGELFF; CDR3nt: TGTGCCAGCAGCTTGGGAGGGGTAACCGGGGAGCTGTTTTTT
abundance: many; j_gene: TRBJ2-3; v_gene: TRBV10-3; d_gene: TRBD2; CDR3aa: CAISASGTSTDTQYF; CDR3nt: TGTGCCATCAGCGCCAGCGGGACTAGCACAGATACGCAGTATTTT
abundance: NA; j_gene: TRBJ2-1; v_gene: TRBV27; d_gene: TRBD2; CDR3aa: CASTNLAGGGNEQFF; CDR3nt: TGTGCCAGCACCAACCTAGCGGGAGGAGGGAATGAGCAGTTCTTC
abundance: few; j_gene: TRBJ2-3; v_gene: TRBV29-1; d_gene: NA; CDR3aa: CSVVLPRDLSTDTQYF; CDR3nt: TGCAGCGTTGTCCTTCCCCGAGACTTAAGCACAGATACGCAGTATTTT
abundance: few; j_gene: TRBJ2-3; v_gene: TRBV11-2; d_gene: NA; CDR3aa: CASSLEVTDTQYF; CDR3nt: TGTGCCAGCAGCTTGGAGGTTACAGATACGCAGTATTTT
abundance: NA; j_gene: TRBJ1-2; v_gene: TRBV28; d_gene: NA; CDR3aa: CASTARDYGYTF; CDR3nt: TGTGCCAGCACGGCCAGAGATTATGGCTACACCTTC
abundance: NA; j_gene: TRBJ2-1; v_gene: TRBV4-1; d_gene: TRBD1; CDR3aa: CASSFRTGSDEQFF; CDR3nt: TGCGCCAGCAGCTTCCGGACAGGGAGCGATGAGCAGTTCTTC